What follows are 13 T cell receptor beta chains derived from one specimen sequenced in a study of cytomegalovirus exposure and HLA in healthy donors. Vbeta (60) and Jbeta (13) primers were used in the PCR. TCRdb's copy holds only in-frame clones and misses some; the assay was immunoSEQ multiplex PCR. The table includes 200,000 or so clones, approximately 78% detected once. Input material: PBMCs. These TCRs come from a woman under 30 in good health and CMV-seronegative.

This rearrangement joins TRBV4-1 to TRBJ1-2; the D gene is possibly TRBD1 (5 bases). CDR1 MGHRA and CDR2 YSYEKL come from the germline V gene. V was pared by 1 base and J by 2 bases, with 17 bases between. The CDR3 is 17 amino acids. CDR3 loop: CASSQVWGDSENYGYTF. CDR3 sequence (DNA): TGCGCCAGCAGCCAAGTTTGGGGTGACAGCGAGAACTATGGCTACACCTTC.

The V gene is TRBV5-6, the J gene TRBJ2-1, with 7 bases fitting TRBD2. The V and J ends lost 6 bases and 0 bases, in that order; junction bases with no gene match: 6. The V gene's germline CDR1 is SGHDT and CDR2 YYEEEE. The CDR3 length is 15 residues. Here the CDR3 reads CASTHRDYSYNEQFF. For the CDR3, the DNA is TGTGCCAGCACTCACCGGGACTACTCCTACAATGAGCAGTTCTTC.

The rearrangement uses TRBV5-1 and TRBJ2-7, with D perhaps matching TRBD2 (6 bases). There are 16 residues in the CDR3. Germline loops: CDR1 SGHRS, CDR2 YFSETQ. V was pared by 5 bases and J by 3 bases, with 21 bases between. The CDR3 here is CASSLGASALGYEQYF. CDR3 coding DNA: TGCGCCAGCAGTCTTGGAGCTAGCGCGCTCGGCTACGAGCAGTACTTC.

The chain couples TRBV29-1 to TRBJ2-5, with D possibly TRBD1 on 6 matching bases. V was pared by 5 bases and J by 2 bases, with 18 bases between. In germline, CDR1 is SQVTM, CDR2 ANQGSEA. The CDR3 extends over 15 amino acids. The CDR3 here is CSVFDPGQIQETQYF. The DNA of the CDR3 is TGCAGCGTTTTCGATCCCGGACAGATACAAGAGACCCAGTACTTC.

J is TRBJ2-1 and V is TRBV5-1, with 11 nucleotides matching TRBD2. Germline-derived CDR1 and CDR2 are SGHRS and YFSETQ. This CDR3 has 15 amino acids. V gave up 4 bases and J gave up 8 bases; unmatched junction bases: 8. The chain's CDR3 is CASSLPLAGVDEQFF. CDR3 coding DNA: TGCGCCAGCAGCCTACCACTAGCGGGAGTCGATGAGCAGTTCTTC.

The chain employs TRBV27 and TRBJ2-7, with D possibly TRBD2 on 5 matching bases. The V end was cut by 3 bases, the J end by 6 bases, with 9 bases between. CDR1 is MNHEY, CDR2 SMNVEV, per germline (reference sequence). CDR3 length equals 12 residues. The CDR3: CASSFTGSEQYF. The CDR3 DNA is TGTGCCAGCAGTTTCACGGGGAGCGAGCAGTACTTC.

The chain couples TRBV10-2 to TRBJ1-4; 11 nucleotides agree with TRBD1. V lost 5 bases and J lost 2; bases outside the gene matches: 4. This CDR3 has 16 residues. Per the germline V gene, CDR1 is WSHSY and CDR2 is SAAADI. CDR3 region: CASSSDRGLTNEKLFF. As DNA, the CDR3 is TGCGCCAGCAGTTCGGACAGGGGGCTCACTAATGAAAAACTGTTTTTT.

As for this clone: Other nucleotide sequences in the sample specify the same CDR3. The genes are TRBV6-5 and TRBJ1-2, with TRBD1 as a possible D gene (5 bases). Trimming pared 9 bases from V and 3 bases from J, leaving 14 bases between. The CDR3 has 13 amino acids. Germline V gives CDR1 MNHEY, CDR2 SVGAGI. CDR3 sequence: CASSTLTDYGYTF. The CDR3 nucleotides read TGTGCCAGTAGTACTCTGACAGACTATGGCTACACCTTC.

The CDR3 region has the DNA TGTGCCAGCAGCCCTATAGTGGGGCGGTATGGCTACACCTTC. Amino acid sequence: CASSPIVGRYGYTF. The V call is TRBV27, the J call TRBJ1-2; weak D call: TRBD1 (5 bases). Germline CDR1 MNHEY, CDR2 SMNVEV (reference sequence). V was clipped by 6 bases and J by 5 bases, with 16 bases between them. The length of the CDR3 is 14 residues.

The rearrangement joins TRBV6-1 to TRBJ1-2; 9 positions agree with TRBD1. J was trimmed by 3 bases and V by 1 base; bases with no gene match: 6. Germline V gene sequence: CDR1 MNHNS, CDR2 SASEGT. The CDR3 is 16 residues long. The CDR3 DNA sequence: TGTGCCAGCAGTGAAGTGGGGGGACAGGGTGACTATGGCTACACCTTC. Translated: CASSEVGGQGDYGYTF.

The V gene is TRBV28, the J gene TRBJ2-1; D gene uncertain. Germline-derived CDR1 and CDR2 are MDHEN and SYDVKM. CDR3 length equals 12 residues. Trimming stripped 3 bases from V and 7 bases from J, with 7 bases between. CDR3 sequence reads: CASSFKPNEQFF. Written as DNA, the CDR3 is TGTGCCAGCAGTTTTAAGCCAAATGAGCAGTTCTTC.

The J gene is TRBJ2-1, the V gene TRBV28; the match to TRBD1 covers 9 bases. V shed 8 bases, J shed 7 bases, and the junction held 12 bases outside the gene matches. Germline CDR1 reads MDHEN; CDR2 reads SYDVKM. This CDR3 contains 15 residues. The CDR3 DNA is TGTGCCAGCCTCAGCTCGACAGGGGGACGGAATGAGCAGTTCTTC. This gives the protein CASLSSTGGRNEQFF. Supplemented by reference TRBV28 and TRBJ2-1, the full variable domain reads DVKVTQSSRYLVKRTGEKVFLECVQDMDHENMFWYRQDPGLGLRLIYFSYDVKMKEKGDIPEGYSVSREKKERFSLILESASTNQTSMYLCASLSSTGGRNEQFFGPGTRLTVL.

J is TRBJ2-1 and V is TRBV21-1; the tabulated D call, TRBD2, remains unverified against the DNA. TRBV21-1 is deemed a pseudogene. The CDR3 sequence is 20 residues long. CDR3 loop: CASSKLVPTSGTDEYNEQFF. CDR3 DNA sequence: TGTGCCAGCAGCAAACTGGTCCCAACTAGCGGGACCGACGAGTACAATGAGCAGTTCTTC.